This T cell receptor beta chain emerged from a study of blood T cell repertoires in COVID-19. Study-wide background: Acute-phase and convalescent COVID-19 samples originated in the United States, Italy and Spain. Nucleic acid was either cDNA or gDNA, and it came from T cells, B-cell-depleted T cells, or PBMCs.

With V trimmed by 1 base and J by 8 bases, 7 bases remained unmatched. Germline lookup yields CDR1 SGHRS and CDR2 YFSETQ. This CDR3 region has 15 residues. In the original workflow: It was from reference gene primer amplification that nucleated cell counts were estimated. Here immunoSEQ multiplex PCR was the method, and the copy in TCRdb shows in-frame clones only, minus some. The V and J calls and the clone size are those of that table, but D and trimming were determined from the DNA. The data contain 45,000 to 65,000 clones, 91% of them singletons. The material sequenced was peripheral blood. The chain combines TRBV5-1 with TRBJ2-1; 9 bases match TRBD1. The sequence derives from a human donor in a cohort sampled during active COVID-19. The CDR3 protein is CASSLRQGQGYEQFF. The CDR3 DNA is TGCGCCAGCAGCTTGAGGCAGGGACAGGGTTATGAGCAGTTCTTC.